This TCR beta chain appears in the sequencing data of a study of cytomegalovirus exposure and HLA in healthy donors. Healthy people donating bone marrow made up the donors. Vbeta (60) and Jbeta (13) primers were used in the PCR. Original processing notes: Later, an analysis found 65 million to 85 million unique TCR beta chains, and 8.5 million to 14 million of these were shared. The table came from immunoSEQ multiplex PCR; TCRdb's copy has only in-frame clones and leaves some out. The V and J calls and clone size were taken over from that table, and D and trimming were inferred from the DNA. The sample has around 150,000 clones; about four fifths are singletons. The clonotype originates from a girl between 5 and 17 years old in good health and CMV-seropositive. The material sequenced was PBMCs.

The CDR3 sequence: CASSSWGDGYTF. The CDR3 nucleotides are TGTGCCAGCAGCTCTTGGGGAGATGGCTACACCTTC. The rearrangement joins TRBV7-8 to TRBJ1-2, with D unclear. The CDR3 totals 12 residues. Germline V gene lookup returns CDR1 SGHVS and CDR2 FQNEAQ. Trimming left V 4 bases short and J 6 bases short, with 9 bases between.